This TCR beta chain was recorded in a study of T cell responses to AZD1222 COVID-19 vaccine. Per the germline V gene, CDR1 is MGHRA and CDR2 is YSYEKL. The CDR3 loop spans 15 amino acids. Trimming removed 4 bases from V and 5 bases from J, with 14 bases in between. Sequenced by immunoSEQ multiplex PCR; TCRdb stores in-frame clones only, minus some. The sample records about 110,000 clones, about 90% being singletons. V is TRBV4-1 and J is TRBJ1-4, with unresolved D. This receptor was taken from an adult in good health. Sequenced here: peripheral blood, sampled on day 0 of AZD1222 vaccination. The CDR3: CASSLEGRANEKLFF. The CDR3 DNA reads as TGCGCCAGCAGCCTCGAAGGTAGGGCGAATGAAAAACTGTTTTTT.